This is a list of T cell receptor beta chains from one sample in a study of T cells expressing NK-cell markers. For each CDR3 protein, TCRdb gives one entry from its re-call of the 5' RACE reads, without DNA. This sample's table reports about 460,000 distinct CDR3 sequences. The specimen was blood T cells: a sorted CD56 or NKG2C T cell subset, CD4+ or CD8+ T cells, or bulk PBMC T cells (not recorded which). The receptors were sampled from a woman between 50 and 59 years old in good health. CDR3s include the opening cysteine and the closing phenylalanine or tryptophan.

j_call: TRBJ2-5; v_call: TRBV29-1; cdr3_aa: CSVSAGPGGETQYF
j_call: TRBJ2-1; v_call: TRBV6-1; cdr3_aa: CASSALVAGGSVASEQFF
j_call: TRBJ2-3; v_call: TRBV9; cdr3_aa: CASSASPGIDTQYF
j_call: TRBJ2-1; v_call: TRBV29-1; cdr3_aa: CSVETGGAYNEQFF
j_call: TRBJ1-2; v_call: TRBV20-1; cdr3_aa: CSASTGATNYGYTF
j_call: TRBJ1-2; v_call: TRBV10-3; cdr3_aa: CAITLTGNYGYTF
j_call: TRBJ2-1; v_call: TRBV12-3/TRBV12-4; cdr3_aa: CASTRRRERVNNEQFF
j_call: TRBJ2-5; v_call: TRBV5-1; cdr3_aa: CASSKLDRDQETQYF
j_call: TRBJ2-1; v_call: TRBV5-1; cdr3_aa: CASSRGSGRGRNEQFF
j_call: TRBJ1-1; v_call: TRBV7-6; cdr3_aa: CASSLAPGGDMNTEAFF
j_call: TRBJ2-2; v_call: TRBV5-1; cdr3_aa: CASSLVFQLTGELFF
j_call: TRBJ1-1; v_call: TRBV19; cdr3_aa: CASVDRQTQTAFF
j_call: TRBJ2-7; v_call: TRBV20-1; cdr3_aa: CSAGPYSYEQYF
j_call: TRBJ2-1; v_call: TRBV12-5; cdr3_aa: CQSGTSGRAAYNEQFF
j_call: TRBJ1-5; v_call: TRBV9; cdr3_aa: CASSVGGAVNQPQHF
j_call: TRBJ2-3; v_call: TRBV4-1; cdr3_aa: CASSQDWEGSDTQYF
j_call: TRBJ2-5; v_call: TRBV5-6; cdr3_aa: CASSLPGLSQETQYF
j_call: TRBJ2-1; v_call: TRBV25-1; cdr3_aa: CASTPGRTDREQFF
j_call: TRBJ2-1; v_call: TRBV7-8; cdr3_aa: CASKGVPSSYNEQFF
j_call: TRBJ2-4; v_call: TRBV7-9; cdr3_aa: CASSLVGLGIQYF
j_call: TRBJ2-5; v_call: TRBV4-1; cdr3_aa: CASSLILSSPETQYF
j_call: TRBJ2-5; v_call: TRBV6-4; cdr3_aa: CASSDSASGKETQYF
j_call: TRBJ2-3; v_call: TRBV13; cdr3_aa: CASSLVLKGDTQYF
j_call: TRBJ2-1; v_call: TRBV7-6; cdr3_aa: CASSLARGNEQFF
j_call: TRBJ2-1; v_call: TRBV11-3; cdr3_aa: CASSLDGSSGHEQFF
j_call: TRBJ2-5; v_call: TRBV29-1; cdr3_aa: CSVELPGQGAGTQYF
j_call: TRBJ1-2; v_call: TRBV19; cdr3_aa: CASSIRGQGYANYGYTF
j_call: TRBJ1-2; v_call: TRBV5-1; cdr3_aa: CASSLSAALNYGYTF
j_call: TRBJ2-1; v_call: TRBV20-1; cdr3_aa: CSARTASSYNEQFF
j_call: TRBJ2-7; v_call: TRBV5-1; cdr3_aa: CASSTGILNEQYF
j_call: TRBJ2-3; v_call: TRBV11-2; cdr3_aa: CASSLGGRNTQYF
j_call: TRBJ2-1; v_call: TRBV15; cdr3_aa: CATSRRTRSSYNEQFF
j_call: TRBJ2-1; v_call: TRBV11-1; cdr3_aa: CASMGGRHHEQFF
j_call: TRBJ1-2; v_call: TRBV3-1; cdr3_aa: CASSQEGFSNTF
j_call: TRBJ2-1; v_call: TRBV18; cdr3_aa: CASSRPSNNEQFF
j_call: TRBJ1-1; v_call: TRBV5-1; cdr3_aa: CASSSGTGTTEAFF
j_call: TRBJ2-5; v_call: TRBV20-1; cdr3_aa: CSARPQRAQETQYF
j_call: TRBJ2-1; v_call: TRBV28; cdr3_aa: CASGRAVYNEQFF
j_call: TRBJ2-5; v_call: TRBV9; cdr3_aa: CASSRSPQQETQYF
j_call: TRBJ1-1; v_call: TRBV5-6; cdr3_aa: CASSLRGSWDTEAFF
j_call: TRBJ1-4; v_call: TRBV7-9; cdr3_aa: CASSSVLSAEKLFF
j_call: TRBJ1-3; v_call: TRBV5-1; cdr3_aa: CASSLYLSGNTIYF
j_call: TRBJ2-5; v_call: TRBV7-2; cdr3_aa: CASGLAGEWETQYF
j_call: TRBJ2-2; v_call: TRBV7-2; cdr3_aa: CASSTHLTSANTGELFF
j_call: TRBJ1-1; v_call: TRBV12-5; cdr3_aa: CASGLILGTGVMNTEAFF
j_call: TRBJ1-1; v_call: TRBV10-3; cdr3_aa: CAIIVQGEAFF
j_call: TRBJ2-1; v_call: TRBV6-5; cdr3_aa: CASSYSPQGLNEQFF
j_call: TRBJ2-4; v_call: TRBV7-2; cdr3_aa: CASSLRRRENIQYF
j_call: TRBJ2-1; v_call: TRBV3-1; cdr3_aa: CASSQDGAKDEQFF
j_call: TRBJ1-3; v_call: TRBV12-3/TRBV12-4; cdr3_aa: CASSPTGINTIYF